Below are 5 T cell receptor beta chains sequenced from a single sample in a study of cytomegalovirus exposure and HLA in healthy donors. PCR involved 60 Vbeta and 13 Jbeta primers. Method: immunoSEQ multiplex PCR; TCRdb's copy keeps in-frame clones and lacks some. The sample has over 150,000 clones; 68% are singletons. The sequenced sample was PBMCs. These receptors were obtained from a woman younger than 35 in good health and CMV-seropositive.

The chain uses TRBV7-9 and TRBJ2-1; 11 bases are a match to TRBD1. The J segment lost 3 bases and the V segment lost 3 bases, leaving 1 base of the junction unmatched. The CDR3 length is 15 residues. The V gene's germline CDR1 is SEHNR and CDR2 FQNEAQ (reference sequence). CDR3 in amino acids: CASSFGTGGYNEQFF. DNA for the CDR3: TGTGCCAGCAGCTTCGGGACAGGGGGCTACAATGAGCAGTTCTTC.

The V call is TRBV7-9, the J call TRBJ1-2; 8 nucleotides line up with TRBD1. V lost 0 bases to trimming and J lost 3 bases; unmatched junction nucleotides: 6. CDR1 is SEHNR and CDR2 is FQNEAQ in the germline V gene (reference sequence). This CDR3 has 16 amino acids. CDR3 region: CASSLALGTGHYGYTF. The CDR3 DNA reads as TGTGCCAGCAGCTTAGCTCTAGGGACAGGCCACTATGGCTACACCTTC.

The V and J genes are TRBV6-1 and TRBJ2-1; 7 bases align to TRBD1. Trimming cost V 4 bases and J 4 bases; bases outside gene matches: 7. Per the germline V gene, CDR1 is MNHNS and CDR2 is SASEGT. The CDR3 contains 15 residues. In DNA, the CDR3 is TGTGCCAGCAGTGTGGGGGACAGAGTATACAATGAGCAGTTCTTC. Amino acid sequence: CASSVGDRVYNEQFF.

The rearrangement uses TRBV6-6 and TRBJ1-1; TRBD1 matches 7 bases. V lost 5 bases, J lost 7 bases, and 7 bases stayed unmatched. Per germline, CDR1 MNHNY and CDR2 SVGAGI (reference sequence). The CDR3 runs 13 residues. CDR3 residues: CASSITGESEAFF. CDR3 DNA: TGTGCCAGCAGTATCACAGGGGAAAGTGAAGCTTTCTTT.

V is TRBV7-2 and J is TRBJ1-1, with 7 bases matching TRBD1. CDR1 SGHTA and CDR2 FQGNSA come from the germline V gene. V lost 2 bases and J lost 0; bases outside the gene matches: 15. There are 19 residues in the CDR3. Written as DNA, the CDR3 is TGTGCCAGCAGCTTACAGTTTGTGGACAGGTGGGGTATGAACACTGAAGCTTTCTTT. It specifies CASSLQFVDRWGMNTEAFF.